A selection of T cell receptor beta chains follows, all from one sample in a study of blood T cells in healthy people across ages. Via MiXCR, TCRdb re-called the 5' RACE reads, giving one row per CDR3 protein. The table includes about 1.4 million distinct CDR3 sequences, approximately 59% detected once. Sample: blood. The receptors derive from a man aged 18 to 29 in good health. Each CDR3 is given with its conserved first and last residue. The D gene is left open where the match is weak. Clone size is stated in some rows and not others, as once, few, many or a class when expanded.

abundance,v_gene,d_gene,j_gene,CDR3nt,CDR3aa
few,TRBV4-1,-,TRBJ1-2,TGCGCCAGCAGCCAAGTTGCAGGGAGGGTTGGCTACACCTTC,CASSQVAGRVGYTF
-,TRBV28,-,TRBJ2-1,TGTGCCAGCAGTTTAGCGGACTTATACAATGAGCAGTTCTTC,CASSLADLYNEQFF
-,TRBV28,-,TRBJ2-7,TGTGCCAGCATGATAGGGGGTTCCTACGAGCAGTACTTC,CASMIGGSYEQYF
few,TRBV29-1,-,TRBJ2-2,TGCAGCGTTGAAGCGAGCGAGGCCGGGGAGCTGTTTTTT,CSVEASEAGELFF
-,TRBV29-1,-,TRBJ1-6,TGCAGCCTGGGCCGATACGACTTTAATTCACCCCTCCACTTT,CSLGRYDFNSPLHF
-,TRBV28,-,TRBJ1-2,TGTGCCAGCAGTTTCTTCGGGACCGATGGCTACACCTTC,CASSFFGTDGYTF
-,TRBV29-1,-,TRBJ2-7,TGCAGCGTTGCCAGGGGGGGCGAGCAGTACTTC,CSVARGGEQYF
-,TRBV7-2,TRBD2,TRBJ2-5,TGTGCCAGCAGCTCACTGACTAGCGGGGGGGGTGAGACCCAGTACTTC,CASSSLTSGGGETQYF
-,TRBV27,-,TRBJ2-1,TGTGCCAGCAGTTCCTCAGAGTTAGGGTTGCAGTTCTTC,CASSSSELGLQFF
few,TRBV6-4,-,TRBJ2-3,TGTGCCAGCAGTCAGCTTTCTTCCACAGATACGCAGTATTTT,CASSQLSSTDTQYF
-,TRBV11-2,-,TRBJ2-1,TGTGCCAGCAGCTTAGGTGGGCTAGCCACCTACAATGAGCAGTTCTTC,CASSLGGLATYNEQFF
few,TRBV6-5,-,TRBJ2-2,TGTGCCAGCAGTTACTCGACGTATAGCACCGGGGAGCTGTTTTTT,CASSYSTYSTGELFF
-,TRBV20-1,-,TRBJ2-5,TGCAGTGCCCACAGGGGCGGGGGTCTCCAGGAGACCCAGTACTTC,CSAHRGGGLQETQYF
-,TRBV27,-,TRBJ2-7,TGTGCTAGCAGTACGATCAAGGGGGAGGCTTACCCATACGAGCAGTACTTC,CASSTIKGEAYPYEQYF
-,TRBV20-1,-,TRBJ2-7,TGCAGTGATAGAGATGGTGGGGGGTCGAGCTCCTACGAGCAGTACTTC,CSDRDGGGSSSYEQYF
-,TRBV6-1,TRBD1,TRBJ1-4,TGTGCCAGCAGTGAGGACAGGGGAACTAATGAAAAACTGTTTTTT,CASSEDRGTNEKLFF
-,TRBV7-2,-,TRBJ2-7,TGTGCCAGCAGTTCTACAGGGTTCGACTACGAGCAGTACTTC,CASSSTGFDYEQYF
-,TRBV7-2,-,TRBJ1-2,TGTGCCAGCAGCTTAGACGGCAGCCTGGAGGGCTACACCTTC,CASSLDGSLEGYTF
-,TRBV20-1,-,TRBJ1-1,TGCAGTGCTAGAGACCGCGGAGAGGGAGGGGCAACTGAAGCTTTCTTT,CSARDRGEGGATEAFF
-,TRBV5-1,TRBD2,TRBJ2-3,TGCGCCAGCAGCCCCTATACTAGCGGGGGGGCAGATACGCAGTATTTT,CASSPYTSGGADTQYF
once,TRBV6-6,-,TRBJ1-1,TGTGCCAGCAGACTAAGGACAGACGGTTGGACTGAAGCTTTCTTT,CASRLRTDGWTEAFF
once,TRBV3-1,-,TRBJ2-6,TGTGCCAGCAGCCTCAACGGGGTAGGAGGGGGCACTCCAGGGGCCACCGTCCTGACTTTC,CASSLNGVGGGTPGATVLTF
once,TRBV3-1,-,TRBJ2-3,TGTGCCAGCAGCCAAGAAGAACGGACAACTAAAAGCACAGATACGCAGTATTTT,CASSQEERTTKSTDTQYF
-,TRBV20-1,-,TRBJ2-1,TGCAGGGCTATCGGTCACCACGACTCCTACAATGAGCAGTTCTTC,CRAIGHHDSYNEQFF
-,TRBV18,-,TRBJ2-3,TGTGCCAGCTCCTCCCTGGACATTGCAGATACGCAGTATTTT,CASSSLDIADTQYF
once,TRBV7-9,-,TRBJ1-5,TGTGCCAGCAGCTCCGGACGGGAGAGAGGGGCCCAGCATTTT,CASSSGRERGAQHF
-,TRBV6-5,-,TRBJ1-2,TGTGCCAGCAGTTACTCGCCGGGAAGGCACTATGGCTACACCTTC,CASSYSPGRHYGYTF
-,TRBV7-9,-,TRBJ2-5,TGTGCCAGCAGCTTAGTTAGTACGCTTCAAGAGACCCAGTACTTC,CASSLVSTLQETQYF
-,TRBV27,TRBD1,TRBJ1-1,TGTGCCAGCAGTCCGACAGGGGTAGGCACTGAAGCTTTCTTT,CASSPTGVGTEAFF
-,TRBV7-9,-,TRBJ2-3,TGTGCCAGCAGCTTAATGGACCGTAGCACAGATACGCAGTATTTT,CASSLMDRSTDTQYF
-,TRBV6-5,TRBD2,TRBJ2-3,TGTGCCAGCAGTATCGGGAGGGCTTCAGATACGCAGTATTTT,CASSIGRASDTQYF
-,TRBV20-1,TRBD2,TRBJ2-3,TGCAGTGAAAGCGGGAGGATTAGCACAGATACGCAGTATTTT,CSESGRISTDTQYF
-,TRBV10-3,-,TRBJ2-7,TGTGCCATCAGTGAGTCGCGGGAAGTCGCCTACGAGCAGTACTTC,CAISESREVAYEQYF
few,TRBV7-2,TRBD1,TRBJ2-7,TGTGCCAGCAGCTCTCAGGTGGACAGGGATCTATCCTACGAGCAGTACTTC,CASSSQVDRDLSYEQYF
-,TRBV20-1,-,TRBJ2-1,TGCAGTGCTAAAGAGGAGGACGGGAGTCTAGATGAGCAGTTCTTC,CSAKEEDGSLDEQFF
-,TRBV11-2,TRBD2,TRBJ2-1,TGTGCCAGCAGCTTAGACTTACCGGGACTAGCGGGAGATGAGCAGTTCTTC,CASSLDLPGLAGDEQFF
-,TRBV3-1,TRBD2,TRBJ2-7,TGTGCCAGCAGCCAAGATGTAAGTGGGGGTGGTTGGTCCGTCGTAGCGGGAATATCCTACGAGCAGTACTTC,CASSQDVSGGGWSVVAGISYEQYF
-,TRBV20-1,TRBD1,TRBJ2-7,TGCAGTGCTCACGACAGGGGGCGCGTATACGAGCAGTACTTC,CSAHDRGRVYEQYF
-,TRBV29-1,-,TRBJ2-5,TGCAGCGTCGTTACAGGAACCGAGACCCAGTACTTC,CSVVTGTETQYF
-,TRBV2,TRBD2,TRBJ2-5,TGTGCCAGCAGCCCTGGGAGGATTAGCGGGGGAAGCGAGTTCTTC,CASSPGRISGGSEFF
once,TRBV29-1,TRBD1,TRBJ2-1,TGCAGCGTTGAAGGGGGGACAGGGGATCAAGAGACCCAGTTCTTC,CSVEGGTGDQETQFF